The 9 T cell receptor beta chains below were found in one sample sequenced in a study of OX40 agonist ivuxolimab in advanced cancers. The repertoire was sequenced with immunoSEQ multiplex PCR; TCRdb's copy has only in-frame clones and lacks some. The table records some 35,000 clones, approximately 80% of them present only once. The input for sequencing was CD4+ or CD8+ T cells sorted from blood, taken in a trial of the OX40 agonist ivuxolimab. These receptor sequences come from an adult with an advanced solid tumor such as melanoma, head and neck, liver or kidney cancer.

The chain combines TRBV5-8 with TRBJ2-3; TRBD2 aligns across 8 bases. This CDR3 is built from 16 residues. J gave up 4 bases and V 0 bases, and 7 bases lay outside the gene matches. The germline V gene encodes CDR1 SGHTS and CDR2 YDEGEE. CDR3 DNA sequence: TGTGCCAGCAGCTTGGGGGGACCGGGAGGGGCAGATACGCAGTATTTT. Amino acid sequence: CASSLGGPGGADTQYF.

The rearrangement links TRBV6-1 to TRBJ2-3, with D hard to call. Looked up from germline, CDR1 is MNHNS and CDR2 is SASEGT. The CDR3 consists of 12 residues. Trimming cost V 3 bases and J 3 bases, with 4 bases left between them. CDR3 region: CASSDYTDTQYF. CDR3 coding DNA: TGTGCCAGCAGTGATTATACAGATACGCAGTATTTT.

The CDR3 DNA is TGTGCCAGCAGCGTAGCCTATAGCTCCTACAATGAGCAGTTCTTC. Amino acid sequence: CASSVAYSSYNEQFF. The J gene is TRBJ2-1, the V gene TRBV9; D unresolved. Per germline, CDR1 SGDLS and CDR2 YYNGEE. The V end lost 0 bases, the J end lost 0 bases, and 7 bases lay between the germline ends. CDR3 length equals 15 residues.

The chain joins TRBV7-3 to TRBJ2-5; D gene ambiguous. Germline CDR1 is SGHTA and CDR2 is FQGTGA. This CDR3 has 13 amino acids. The germline V and J ends were trimmed by 0 bases and 5 bases, with 7 bases remaining between them. The CDR3 DNA sequence: TGTGCCAGCAGCTTAACGTTTGGTGAGACCCAGTACTTC. It codes for CASSLTFGETQYF.

The chain carries TRBV5-1 and TRBJ1-2; D gene unclear. Between the trimmed V and J ends, which lost 4 bases and 8 bases, there was a span of 21 bases. Germline CDR1 SGHRS, CDR2 YFSETQ. The CDR3 is 15 amino acids. This CDR3 reads CASSLSWAARRGYTF. DNA of the CDR3: TGCGCCAGCAGCCTGTCGTGGGCTGCTCGGAGGGGCTACACCTTC.

J is TRBJ2-1 and V is TRBV7-8, with TRBD1 matching over 7 bases. CDR1 and CDR2 from the germline V gene are SGHVS and FQNEAQ. The CDR3 is 15 amino acids. Trimming cost V 1 base and J 12 bases; bases outside gene matches: 12. CDR3: CASSLDRLNNRGQFF. CDR3 coding DNA: TGTGCCAGCAGCTTAGACAGGTTAAACAACAGGGGGCAGTTCTTC.

This clone came up a few times. The chain is built from TRBV28 and TRBJ1-5; no reliable D call. The V gene lost 3 bases and the J gene lost 1 base, with 10 bases spanning the gap. The CDR3 is made up of 15 amino acids. Germline V gene data show CDR1 as MDHEN and CDR2 as SYDVKM. The CDR3 sequence: CASSFGGASNQPQHF. Here the CDR3 DNA reads TGTGCCAGCAGTTTTGGAGGAGCGAGCAATCAGCCCCAGCATTTT.

The CDR3 bases are TGCGCCAGCAGCTTACAGGGTTCCGATGAAAAACTGTTTTTT. This codes for CASSLQGSDEKLFF. The chain employs TRBV5-1 and TRBJ1-4; D might be TRBD1 (6 bases). Germline V gene lookup returns CDR1 SGHRS and CDR2 YFSETQ. The CDR3 contains 14 residues. V was trimmed by 2 bases and J by 6 bases, leaving 11 bases between them.

The V gene is TRBV4-1, the J gene TRBJ1-2; TRBD1 matches at 10 bases. Germline-derived CDR1 and CDR2 are MGHRA and YSYEKL. After removal of 0 bases from V and 4 bases from J, the junction contained 5 bases not matched to a gene. The length of the CDR3 is 16 residues. CDR3 DNA: TGCGCCAGCAGCCAAGAGGGGGACAGGGGCATCTATGGCTACACCTTC. Encoded protein: CASSQEGDRGIYGYTF.